This T cell receptor (beta chain) originates from a study of blood T cell repertoires in COVID-19. Study-level background: COVID-19 samples from acute and convalescent phases originated in the United States, Italy and Spain.

Study processing details: Using reference gene primer amplification, nucleated cell counts were estimated. Profiled with immunoSEQ multiplex PCR; TCRdb holds only in-frame clones, not every one. Clone size and the V and J calls come from that table; the DNA yielded D and trimming. The sample shows 180,000 or so clones, roughly 88% of them seen only once. Germline V gives CDR1 LNHDA, CDR2 SQIVND (reference sequence). V lost 0 bases and J lost 7; bases outside the gene matches: 6. The CDR3 sequence is 15 residues long. The chain links TRBV19 to TRBJ2-1; 7 nucleotides match TRBD2. Sequenced sample: peripheral blood. The sequence came from a man aged 55 to 70 with acute or convalescent COVID-19. For the CDR3, the DNA is TGTGCCAGTAGTATAGAAGCGGGACGGGGGAATGAGCAGTTCTTC. The encoded protein is CASSIEAGRGNEQFF.